These 6 T cell receptor beta chains were sequenced from one sample in a study of shared clonotypes between healthy human individuals. Libraries were prepared by immunoSEQ multiplex PCR; TCRdb keeps only in-frame clonotypes and omits some of them. The sample records over a million clones, approximately 80% being singletons. Sequenced sample: memory CD4+ T cells from PBMCs. Stated subset: CD45RA-negative fraction. The source of these receptors is a man between 18 and 29 years old in good health. Some clones in this sample may be carry-over from other donors' samples.

V and J are TRBV7-3 and TRBJ2-3; TRBD2 is a possible D gene (6 bases). The CDR3 is 13 residues long. Per germline, CDR1 SGHTA and CDR2 FQGTGA. V lost 5 bases and J lost 5, with 11 bases in between. This CDR3 reads CASSMTRVDTQYF. CDR3 nucleotides: TGTGCCAGCAGCATGACTAGAGTAGATACGCAGTATTTT.

This chain connects TRBV6-1 to TRBJ2-5; 9 bases map to TRBD1. CDR3 length equals 16 residues. Germline-derived CDR1 and CDR2 are MNHNS and SASEGT. V was clipped by 2 bases and J by 13 bases; unmatched bases: 17. The CDR3 spells CASSETSFGGQGLGYF. The CDR3 DNA follows: TGTGCCAGCAGTGAAACGAGTTTTGGGGGACAGGGACTCGGGTACTTC.

V gene TRBV6-6 combines with J gene TRBJ2-1; 8 bases match TRBD1. Germline lookup yields CDR1 MNHNY and CDR2 SVGAGI (reference sequence). The V segment lost 6 bases and the J segment 4 bases; nucleotides outside the gene matches: 2. The CDR3 sequence is 13 residues long. In DNA form, the CDR3 reads TGTGCCAGCAGCCGACAGGGGTACAATGAGCAGTTCTTC. Its protein is CASSRQGYNEQFF.

This clone was counted only a few times. This chain links TRBV28 with TRBJ2-7; D gene ambiguous. The CDR3 has 15 amino acids. Trimming shortened V by 6 bases and J by 0 bases, and 15 bases separated the two germline ends. CDR1 and CDR2 from the germline V gene are MDHEN and SYDVKM. CDR3 amino acids: CASSLFRRTSYEQYF. Written as DNA, the CDR3 is TGTGCCAGCAGCCTCTTCCGGCGTACCTCCTACGAGCAGTACTTC.

This clone was picked up a small number of times. The rearrangement links TRBV19 to TRBJ1-5; D remains unclear. Germline CDR1 and CDR2: LNHDA and SQIVND (reference sequence). Trimming pared 2 bases from V and 9 bases from J, leaving 11 bases between. The CDR3 is 13 residues long. The CDR3, as DNA: TGTGCCAGTAGTATACCCGGCGCCTGGCCCCAGCATTTT. This translates into CASSIPGAWPQHF.

Concerning this clone: Distinct nucleotide sequences in the sample also encode this CDR3. This CDR3 reads CASSPPLETQYF. The CDR3 region has the DNA TGTGCCAGCAGCCCACCTCTAGAGACCCAGTACTTC. The V and J genes are TRBV7-6 and TRBJ2-5, with D uncertain. CDR1 SGHVS and CDR2 FNYEAQ come from the germline V gene. The length of the CDR3 is 12 residues. V was clipped by 5 bases and J by 4 bases, with 8 bases between them. Full variable domain (remainder filled in from reference TRBV7-6 and TRBJ2-5): GAGVSQSPRYKVTKRGQDVALRCDPISGHVSLYWYRQALGQGPEFLTYFNYEAQQDKSGLPNDRFSAERPEGSISTLTIQRTEQRDSAMYRCASSPPLETQYFGPGTRLLVL.